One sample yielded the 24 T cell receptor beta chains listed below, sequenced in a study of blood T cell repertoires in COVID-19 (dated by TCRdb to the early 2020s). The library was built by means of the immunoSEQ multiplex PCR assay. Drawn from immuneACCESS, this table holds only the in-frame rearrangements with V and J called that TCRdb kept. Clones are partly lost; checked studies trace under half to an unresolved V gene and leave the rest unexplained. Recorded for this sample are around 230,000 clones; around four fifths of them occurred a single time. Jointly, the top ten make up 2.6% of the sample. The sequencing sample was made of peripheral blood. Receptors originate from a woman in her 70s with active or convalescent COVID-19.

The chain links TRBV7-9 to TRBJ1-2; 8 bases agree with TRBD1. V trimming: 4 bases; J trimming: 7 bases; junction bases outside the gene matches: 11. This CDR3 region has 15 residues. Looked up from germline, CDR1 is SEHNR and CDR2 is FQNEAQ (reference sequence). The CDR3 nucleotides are TGTGCCAGCAGCTCCCCACCGGGACAGGCAATTGGCTACACCTTC. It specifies CASSSPPGQAIGYTF.

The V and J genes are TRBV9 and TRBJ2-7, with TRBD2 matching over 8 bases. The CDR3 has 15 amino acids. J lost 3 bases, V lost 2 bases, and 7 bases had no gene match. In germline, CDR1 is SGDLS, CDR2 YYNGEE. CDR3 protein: CASSVTGTRDYEQYF. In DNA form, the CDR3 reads TGTGCCAGCAGCGTTACCGGGACTAGAGACTACGAGCAGTACTTC.

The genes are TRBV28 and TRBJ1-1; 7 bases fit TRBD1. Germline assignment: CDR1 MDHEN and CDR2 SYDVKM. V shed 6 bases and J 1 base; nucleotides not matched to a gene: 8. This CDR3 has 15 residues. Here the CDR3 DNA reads TGTGCCAGCAGCCCTAGACAGGGAGGGAACACTGAAGCTTTCTTT. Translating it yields CASSPRQGGNTEAFF.

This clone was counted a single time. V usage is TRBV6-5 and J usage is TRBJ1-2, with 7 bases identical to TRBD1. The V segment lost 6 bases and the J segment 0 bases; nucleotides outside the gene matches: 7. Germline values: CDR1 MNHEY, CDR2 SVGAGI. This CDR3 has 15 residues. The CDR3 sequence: CASSRTGTANYGYTF. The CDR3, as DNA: TGTGCCAGCAGCCGGACCGGGACAGCTAACTATGGCTACACCTTC.

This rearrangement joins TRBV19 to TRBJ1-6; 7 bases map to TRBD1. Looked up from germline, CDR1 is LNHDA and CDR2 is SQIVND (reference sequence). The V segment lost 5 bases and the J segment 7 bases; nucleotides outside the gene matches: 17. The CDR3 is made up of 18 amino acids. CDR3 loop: CASSSRWPTGNENSPLHF. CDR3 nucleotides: TGTGCCAGTAGTTCGCGGTGGCCGACAGGGAACGAGAATTCACCCCTCCACTTT.

The CDR3 sequence: CSVESSPRETQYF. The CDR3 nucleotides are TGCAGCGTTGAAAGTAGCCCGCGGGAGACCCAGTACTTC. The V and J genes are TRBV29-1 and TRBJ2-5; D gene ambiguous. The CDR3 extends over 13 amino acids. Trimming stripped 2 bases from V and 5 bases from J, with 12 bases between. CDR1 is SQVTM, CDR2 ANQGSEA, per germline.

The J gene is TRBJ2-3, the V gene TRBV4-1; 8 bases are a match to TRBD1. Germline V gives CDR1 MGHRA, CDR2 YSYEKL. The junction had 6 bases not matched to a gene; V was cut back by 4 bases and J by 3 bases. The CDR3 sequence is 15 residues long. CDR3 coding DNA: TGCGCCAGCAGCCCTCTGGACAGGGAAACAGATACGCAGTATTTT. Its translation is CASSPLDRETDTQYF.

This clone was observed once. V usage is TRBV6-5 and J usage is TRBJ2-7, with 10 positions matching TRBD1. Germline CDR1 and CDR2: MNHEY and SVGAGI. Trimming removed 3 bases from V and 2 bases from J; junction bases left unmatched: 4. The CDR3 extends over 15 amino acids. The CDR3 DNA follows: TGTGCCAGCAGTTATCAGGGGACAGGGGCCTACGAGCAGTACTTC. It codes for CASSYQGTGAYEQYF.

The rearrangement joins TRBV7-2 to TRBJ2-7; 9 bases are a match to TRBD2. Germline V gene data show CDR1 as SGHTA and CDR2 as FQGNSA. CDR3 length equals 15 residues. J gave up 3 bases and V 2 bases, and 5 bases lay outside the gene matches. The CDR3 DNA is TGTGCCAGCAGCTTAACGCGGGGGGGAGGCTACGAGCAGTACTTC. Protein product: CASSLTRGGGYEQYF.

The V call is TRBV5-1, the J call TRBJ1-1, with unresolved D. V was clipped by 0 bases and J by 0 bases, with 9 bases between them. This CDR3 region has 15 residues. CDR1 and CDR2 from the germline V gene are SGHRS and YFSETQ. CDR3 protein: CASSLGARLNTEAFF. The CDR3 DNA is TGCGCCAGCAGCTTGGGTGCCAGGTTGAACACTGAAGCTTTCTTT. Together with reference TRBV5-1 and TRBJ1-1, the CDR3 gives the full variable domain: KAGVTQTPRYLIKTRGQQVTLSCSPISGHRSVSWYQQTPGQGLQFLFEYFSETQRNKGNFPGRFSGRQFSNSRSEMNVSTLELGDSALYLCASSLGARLNTEAFFGQGTRLTVV.

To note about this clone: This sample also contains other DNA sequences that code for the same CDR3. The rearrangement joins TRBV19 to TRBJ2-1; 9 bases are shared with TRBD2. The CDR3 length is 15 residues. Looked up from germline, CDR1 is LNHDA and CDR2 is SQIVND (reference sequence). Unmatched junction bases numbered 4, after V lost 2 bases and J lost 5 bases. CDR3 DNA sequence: TGTGCCAGTAGTATAAGCGGGGGGACCCACAATGAGCAGTTCTTC. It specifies CASSISGGTHNEQFF.

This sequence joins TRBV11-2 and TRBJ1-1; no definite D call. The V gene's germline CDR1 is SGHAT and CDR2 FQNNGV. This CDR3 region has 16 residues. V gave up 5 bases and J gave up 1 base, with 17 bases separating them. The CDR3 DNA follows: TGTGCCAGCAGCAACCCAGCCGAACAGAAGAACACTGAAGCTTTCTTT. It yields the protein CASSNPAEQKNTEAFF.

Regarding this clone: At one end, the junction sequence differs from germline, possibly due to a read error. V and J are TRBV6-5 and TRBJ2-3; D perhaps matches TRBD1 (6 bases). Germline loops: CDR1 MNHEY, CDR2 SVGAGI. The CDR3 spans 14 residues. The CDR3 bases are TGTGCCAGCACTTACCGACAGGGCACAGATACGCAGTATTTT. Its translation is CASTYRQGTDTQYF.

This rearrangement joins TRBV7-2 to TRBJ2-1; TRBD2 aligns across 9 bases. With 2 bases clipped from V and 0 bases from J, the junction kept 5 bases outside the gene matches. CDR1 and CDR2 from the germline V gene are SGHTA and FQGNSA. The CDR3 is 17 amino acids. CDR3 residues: CASSLRLAASSYNEQFF. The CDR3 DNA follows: TGTGCCAGCAGCTTAAGACTAGCGGCCAGCTCCTACAATGAGCAGTTCTTC.

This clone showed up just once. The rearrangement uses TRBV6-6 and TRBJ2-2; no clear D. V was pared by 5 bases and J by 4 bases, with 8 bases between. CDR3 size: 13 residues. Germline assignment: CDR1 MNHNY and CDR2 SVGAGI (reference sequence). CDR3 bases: TGTGCCAGCAGTACCCACTCCACCGGGGAGCTGTTTTTT. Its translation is CASSTHSTGELFF.

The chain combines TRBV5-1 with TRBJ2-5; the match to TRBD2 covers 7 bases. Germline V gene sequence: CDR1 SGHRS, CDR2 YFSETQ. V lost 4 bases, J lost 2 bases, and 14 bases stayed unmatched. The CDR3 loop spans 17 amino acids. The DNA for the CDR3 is TGCGCCAGCAGCAACAAACGTGGGACTACCCTTCAAGAGACCCAGTACTTC. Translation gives CASSNKRGTTLQETQYF.

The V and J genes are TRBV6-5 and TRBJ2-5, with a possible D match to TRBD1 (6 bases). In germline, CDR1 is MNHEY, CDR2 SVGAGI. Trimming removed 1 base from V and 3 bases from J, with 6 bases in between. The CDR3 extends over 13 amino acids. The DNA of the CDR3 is TGTGCCAGCAGTTACTGGACAGAAGAGACCCAGTACTTC. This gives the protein CASSYWTEETQYF.

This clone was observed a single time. CDR3 amino acids: CASSIQGGNQPQHF. The CDR3 DNA is TGTGCCAGCAGTATACAGGGGGGCAATCAGCCCCAGCATTTT. The rearrangement links TRBV5-5 to TRBJ1-5; 8 bases match TRBD1. CDR1 SGHKS and CDR2 YYEKEE come from the germline V gene (reference sequence). The junction had 3 bases not matched to a gene; V was cut back by 5 bases and J by 2 bases. The CDR3 has 14 amino acids. The complete variable domain, with remaining parts taken from reference TRBV5-5 and TRBJ1-5, reads DAGVTQSPTHLIKTRGQQVTLRCSPISGHKSVSWYQQVLGQGPQFIFQYYEKEERGRGNFPDRFSARQFPNYSSELNVNALLLGDSALYLCASSIQGGNQPQHFGDGTRLSIL.

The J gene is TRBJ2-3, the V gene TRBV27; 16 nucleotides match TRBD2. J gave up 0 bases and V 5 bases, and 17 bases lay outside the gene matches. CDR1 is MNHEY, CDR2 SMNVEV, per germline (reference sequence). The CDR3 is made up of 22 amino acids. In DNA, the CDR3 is TGTGCCAGCAGTCCGATTTTTCCGGGACTAGCGGGAGGGCATGGTAGCACAGATACGCAGTATTTT. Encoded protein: CASSPIFPGLAGGHGSTDTQYF.

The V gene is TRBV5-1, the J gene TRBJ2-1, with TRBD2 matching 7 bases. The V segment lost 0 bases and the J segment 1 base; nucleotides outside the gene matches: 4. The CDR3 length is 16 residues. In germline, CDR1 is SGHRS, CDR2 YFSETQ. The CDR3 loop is CASSLVPSGSYNEQFF. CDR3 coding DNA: TGCGCCAGCAGCTTGGTGCCTAGCGGATCCTACAATGAGCAGTTCTTC.

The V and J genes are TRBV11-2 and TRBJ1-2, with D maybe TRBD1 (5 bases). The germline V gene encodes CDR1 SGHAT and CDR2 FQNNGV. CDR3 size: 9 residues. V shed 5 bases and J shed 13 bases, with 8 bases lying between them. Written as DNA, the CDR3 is TGTGCCAGCAGCACCCAGGGCACCTTC. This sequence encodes CASSTQGTF.

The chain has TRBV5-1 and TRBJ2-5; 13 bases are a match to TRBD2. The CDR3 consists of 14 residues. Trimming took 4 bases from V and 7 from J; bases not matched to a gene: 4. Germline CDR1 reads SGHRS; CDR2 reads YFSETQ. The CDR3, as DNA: TGCGCCAGCAGCCCCGGGACTAGCGGGACGACCCAGTACTTC. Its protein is CASSPGTSGTTQYF.

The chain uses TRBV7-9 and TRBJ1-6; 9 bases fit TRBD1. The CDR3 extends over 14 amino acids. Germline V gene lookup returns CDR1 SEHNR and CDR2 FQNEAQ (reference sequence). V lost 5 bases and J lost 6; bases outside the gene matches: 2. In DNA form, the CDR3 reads TGTGCCAGCAGCCGGGGACAGGGTAATTCACCCCTCCACTTT. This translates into CASSRGQGNSPLHF.

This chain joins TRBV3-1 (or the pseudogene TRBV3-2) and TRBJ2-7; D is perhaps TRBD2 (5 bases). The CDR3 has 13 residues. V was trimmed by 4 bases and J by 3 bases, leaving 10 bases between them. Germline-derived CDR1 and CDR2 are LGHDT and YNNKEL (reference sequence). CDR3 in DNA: TGTGCCAGCAGCCCGACGGACTTCTACGAGCAGTACTTC. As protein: CASSPTDFYEQYF.